Each of the 14 T cell receptor beta chains below was sequenced from the same sample in a study of shared clonotypes between healthy human individuals. CD8 cells classed as naive were CD45RO-negative and positively selected for CCR7, excluding terminally differentiated effector memory CD45RA+ cells. TCRdb's copy holds only in-frame clones and misses some; the assay was immunoSEQ multiplex PCR. The repertoire holds just over 2,000,000 clones, about 95% seen once, with approximately 1.2% in the top ten. The sequencing sample was made of naive CD8+ T cells sorted from blood. These receptors were taken from a man in his late teens or twenties in good health.

The J gene is TRBJ1-2, the V gene TRBV11-2; D gene ambiguous. The V and J ends lost 2 bases and 6 bases respectively, with 16 bases between them. CDR3 length: 15 residues. CDR1 SGHAT and CDR2 FQNNGV come from the germline V gene. The CDR3 DNA reads TGTGCCAGCAGCTTACACGGTGAACTTTGGGATGGCTACACCTTC. It specifies CASSLHGELWDGYTF. The entire variable domain, with the rest obtained from reference TRBV11-2 and TRBJ1-2, is as follows: EAGVAQSPRYKIIEKRQSVAFWCNPISGHATLYWYQQILGQGPKLLIQFQNNGVVDDSQLPKDRFSAERLKGVDSTLKIQPAKLEDSAVYLCASSLHGELWDGYTFGSGTRLTVV.

About this clone: Other nucleotide sequences from this sample produce the same CDR3. V is TRBV5-1 and J is TRBJ2-7; 10 nucleotides match TRBD1. CDR3 size: 15 residues. Germline-derived CDR1 and CDR2 are SGHRS and YFSETQ. V lost 2 bases to trimming and J lost 4 bases; unmatched junction nucleotides: 6. CDR3 in DNA: TGCGCCAGCAGCTTAACCGGGACAGGGGTGTACGAGCAGTACTTC. Encoded protein: CASSLTGTGVYEQYF.

This clone was seen more than once but under ten times. The chain combines TRBV4-2 with TRBJ1-1, with D perhaps TRBD1 (6 bases). Per germline, CDR1 LGHNA and CDR2 YNFKEQ. Between the trimmed V and J ends, which lost 5 bases and 4 bases, there was a span of 11 bases. The CDR3 has 13 amino acids. The CDR3 protein is CASSYTGTTEAFF. For the CDR3, the DNA is TGTGCCAGCAGCTACACAGGGACCACTGAAGCTTTCTTT.

J is TRBJ2-7 and V is TRBV10-1; D is unclear. Trimming pared 3 bases from V and 2 bases from J, leaving 5 bases between. The germline V gene has CDR1 WNHNN and CDR2 SYGVQD (reference sequence). This CDR3 has 12 residues. The CDR3 loop is CASSDHPYEQYF. Written as DNA, the CDR3 is TGCGCCAGCAGTGACCATCCCTACGAGCAGTACTTC.

The V call is TRBV27, the J call TRBJ1-1; maybe TRBD1 (5 bases). V was cut by 0 bases and J by 4 bases, with 18 bases left in between. This CDR3 contains 17 residues. CDR1 is MNHEY, CDR2 SMNVEV, per germline (reference sequence). In DNA form, the CDR3 reads TGTGCCAGCAGTTTATCGGGTGGGGGGTTTGTTGGCACTGAAGCTTTCTTT. Its translation is CASSLSGGGFVGTEAFF.

The chain combines TRBV9 with TRBJ2-3; D not certain. The CDR3 is made up of 13 amino acids. Germline values: CDR1 SGDLS, CDR2 YYNGEE. The V end was cut by 6 bases, the J end by 0 bases, with 8 bases between. Here the CDR3 reads CASKRGSTDTQYF. CDR3 bases: TGTGCCAGCAAACGCGGCAGCACAGATACGCAGTATTTT.

In the case of this clone: The same CDR3 can be traced to other DNA sequences in this sample. The rearrangement links TRBV9 to TRBJ2-1, with D hard to call. Trimming took off 0 bases at V and 5 bases at J, with 6 bases between the two ends. CDR3 length equals 13 residues. Germline V gene data show CDR1 as SGDLS and CDR2 as YYNGEE. CDR3 amino acids: CASSVGGDNEQFF. CDR3 in DNA: TGTGCCAGCAGCGTAGGTGGCGACAATGAGCAGTTCTTC.

There are a few counts of this clone. The rearrangement joins TRBV25-1 to TRBJ2-7; no clear D gene. This CDR3 spans 12 amino acids. V was pared by 3 bases and J by 6 bases, with 9 bases between. Germline V CDR1 and CDR2: MGHDK, SYGVNS. The CDR3 DNA sequence: TGTGCCAGCAGTGATTCTGAGTTCGAGCAGTACTTC. This sequence encodes CASSDSEFEQYF.

The chain carries TRBV30 and TRBJ2-7; D remains ambiguous. Germline V gives CDR1 GTSNPN, CDR2 SVGIG (reference sequence). V lost 0 bases to trimming and J lost 3 bases, with 9 bases between them. This CDR3 is built from 13 residues. CDR3 in amino acids: CAWSVSTGYEQYF. The CDR3 coding sequence is TGTGCCTGGAGTGTCAGTACCGGCTACGAGCAGTACTTC. Looking up the rest from reference TRBV30 and TRBJ2-7 gives the full variable domain: SQTIHQWPATLVQPVGSPLSLECTVEGTSNPNLYWYRQAAGRGLQLLFYSVGIGQISSEVPQNLSASRPQDRQFILSSKKLLLSDSGFYLCAWSVSTGYEQYFGPGTRLTVT.

Note on this clone: The same CDR3 is also encoded by other DNA sequences in this sample. V usage is TRBV9 and J usage is TRBJ1-1, with D maybe TRBD1 (6 bases). CDR1 is SGDLS and CDR2 is YYNGEE in the germline V gene. V shed 4 bases and J shed 1 base, with 8 bases lying between them. The CDR3 length is 13 residues. The CDR3 nucleotides are TGTGCCAGCAGCCCACAGGGGAACACTGAAGCTTTCTTT. It codes for CASSPQGNTEAFF.

The chain employs TRBV13 and TRBJ1-1; TRBD1 is a possible D gene (5 bases). Germline-derived CDR1 and CDR2 are PRHDT and FYEKMQ (reference sequence). Trimming shortened V by 0 bases and J by 6 bases, and 14 bases separated the two germline ends. This CDR3 has 15 amino acids. CDR3 protein: CASSLGSQGAAEAFF. The DNA for the CDR3 is TGTGCCAGCAGCTTAGGATCCCAGGGCGCCGCTGAAGCTTTCTTT.

This rearrangement joins TRBV28 to TRBJ1-6, with TRBD1 as a possible D gene (5 bases). CDR1 and CDR2 from the germline V gene are MDHEN and SYDVKM. This CDR3 is built from 13 residues. V shed 5 bases and J shed 11 bases, with 13 bases lying between them. CDR3 in DNA: TGTGCCAGCAGTCCCCTCGGGGGGGCACCCCTCCACTTT. This encodes CASSPLGGAPLHF.

The chain recombines TRBV15 with TRBJ2-5; D unresolved. Trimming shortened V by 6 bases and J by 5 bases, and 7 bases separated the two germline ends. Germline loops: CDR1 LNHNV, CDR2 YYDKDF (reference sequence). This CDR3 has 11 amino acids. DNA for the CDR3: TGTGCCACCAGGACTGGGGAGACCCAGTACTTC. Translated, it gives CATRTGETQYF.

The CDR3 DNA sequence: TGTGCCAGCAGCTTTCCAGGGGAGGGCCAGCCCCAGCATTTT. Translation gives CASSFPGEGQPQHF. The V call is TRBV7-9, the J call TRBJ1-5; perhaps TRBD1 as D (6 bases). Trimming removed 3 bases at V and 7 bases at J, with 13 bases between. CDR3 size: 14 residues. Per germline, CDR1 SEHNR and CDR2 FQNEAQ (reference sequence). Supplemented by reference TRBV7-9 and TRBJ1-5, the full variable domain reads DTGVSQNPRHKITKRGQNVTFRCDPISEHNRLYWYRQTLGQGPEFLTYFQNEAQLEKSRLLSDRFSAERPKGSFSTLEIQRTEQGDSAMYLCASSFPGEGQPQHFGDGTRLSIL.